This T cell receptor beta chain was observed in a study of cytomegalovirus exposure and HLA in healthy donors. Study results and limitations: In the analysis, some V segments, TRBV6-2 and TRBV6-3 included, were excluded as indistinguishable. Most of the TCR beta V segments (in an earlier analysis) were productive either about 87% or about 30% of the time. In a later analysis, HLA-associated beta chains showed higher expansion and lower generation probabilities than comparable chains. CMV serostatus was the only immune exposure information that was available.

With respect to this clone: The antigen is not known.

The PCR made use of 60 Vbeta and 13 Jbeta primers. Profiled with immunoSEQ multiplex PCR; TCRdb holds only in-frame clones, not every one. Of about 140,000 clones detected, about 77% appear once; the ten largest clones hold around 1.7%. This CDR3 has 14 residues. Trimming removed 5 bases from V and 0 bases from J, with 10 bases in between. Germline CDR1 and CDR2: MNHEY and SMNVEV (reference sequence). The chain employs TRBV27 and TRBJ1-1; D uncertain. This clonotype originated in a female donor in good health and CMV-seronegative. Material for sequencing was PBMCs. CDR3 residues: CASSRSGLNTEAFF. In DNA, the CDR3 is TGTGCCAGCAGTCGGTCAGGCTTGAACACTGAAGCTTTCTTT.